Sequencing of this T cell receptor beta chain was carried out in a study of T cell responses to AZD1222 COVID-19 vaccine. Sequencing was performed with immunoSEQ multiplex PCR; in TCRdb, only in-frame clones are kept and a portion is missing. Among roughly 200,000 clones listed, around nine tenths were seen once. The germline V and J ends were trimmed by 0 bases and 0 bases, with 9 bases remaining between them. This CDR3 spans 15 amino acids. From germline, CDR1 is SGHVS and CDR2 FQNEAQ. Study findings and constraints: Vaccination with two AZD1222 doses was followed by a rise in Spike-specific TCR breadth and depth. Nearly half of spike-specific TCRs reportedly target unmutated variant regions. Vaccine-related CD4 TCRs covered spike, predominating at 160-218 and 743-854. Baseline seropositives among AZD1222 recipients totaled only five to seven.

Details on this clone: The antigen is unknown.

This chain links TRBV7-8 with TRBJ2-7, with D unresolved. This clonotype was obtained from an adult who received the MenACWY meningococcal vaccine as a control. This specimen consisted of peripheral blood, obtained 28 days after the second dose of the MenACWY control vaccine. CDR3 loop: CASSLAKEVSYEQYF. Here the CDR3 DNA reads TGTGCCAGCAGCTTAGCCAAAGAGGTCTCCTACGAGCAGTACTTC.